The 20 T cell receptor beta chains below come from one sample, sequenced in a study of CD8 T cells in Susac syndrome. Random hexamers were used to reverse transcribe an amount of about 0.45 to 1 ug RNA. TCRdb re-derived calls from the immunoSEQ multiplex PCR reads in MiXCR, one entry per CDR3 protein. The sample carries approximately 210,000 distinct CDR3 sequences, about 94% recorded once. Specimen: CD4+ T cells from PBMCs. Every receptor here comes from a human donor with Susac syndrome.

This chain links TRBV18 with TRBJ1-4; tentative D call: TRBD1 (6 bases). This CDR3 region has 14 residues. CDR1 KGHSH and CDR2 LQKENI come from the germline V gene. V was cut by 3 bases and J by 8 bases, with 13 bases left in between. This chain's CDR3 is CASSPAGEFEKLFF. The CDR3 nucleotides read TGTGCCAGCTCACCGGCAGGGGAGTTCGAAAAACTGTTTTTT. Supplemented by reference TRBV18 and TRBJ1-4, the full variable domain reads NAGVMQNPRHLVRRRGQEARLRCSPMKGHSHVYWYRQLPEEGLKFMVYLQKENIIDESGMPKERFSAEFPKEGPSILRIQQVVRGDSAAYFCASSPAGEFEKLFFGSGTQLSVL.

DNA of the CDR3: TGTGCCTGGAGTGTAGGACAGGGGGTATACACCATATATTTT. This encodes CAWSVGQGVYTIYF. The chain carries TRBV30 and TRBJ1-3, with 10 bases identical to TRBD1. V lost 0 bases, J lost 8 bases, and 4 bases stayed unmatched. The V gene's germline CDR1 is GTSNPN and CDR2 SVGIG (reference sequence). CDR3 length: 14 residues.

The chain combines TRBV28 with TRBJ1-2; possibly TRBD1 for D (5 bases). The CDR3 has 13 residues. Trimming cost V 5 bases and J 3 bases, with 10 bases left between them. The germline CDR1 and CDR2 sequences are MDHEN and SYDVKM. The CDR3 spells CASSTPGDYGYTF. CDR3 bases: TGTGCCAGCAGTACCCCGGGGGACTATGGCTACACCTTC.

This sequence joins TRBV18 and TRBJ1-1; no firm D call. This CDR3 has 15 amino acids. Trimming removed 4 bases at V and 0 bases at J, with 12 bases between. CDR1 and CDR2 (germline): KGHSH, LQKENI. In DNA, the CDR3 is TGTGCCAGCTCACTCGAACAGAGTGTGAACACTGAAGCTTTCTTT. Translation: CASSLEQSVNTEAFF. The variable domain in full, completed from reference TRBV18 and TRBJ1-1, reads NAGVMQNPRHLVRRRGQEARLRCSPMKGHSHVYWYRQLPEEGLKFMVYLQKENIIDESGMPKERFSAEFPKEGPSILRIQQVVRGDSAAYFCASSLEQSVNTEAFFGQGTRLTVV.

V usage is TRBV12-3 or TRBV12-4 and J usage is TRBJ1-2; a possible D gene is TRBD1 (6 bases). The CDR3 contains 13 residues. V gave up 5 bases and J gave up 4 bases, with 11 bases separating them. CDR3 bases: TGTGCCAGCAGTCCCACAGGGCTCTATGGCTACACCTTC. Translated: CASSPTGLYGYTF.

The chain joins TRBV6-5 to TRBJ1-3; a possible D gene is TRBD1 (6 bases). Per germline, CDR1 MNHEY and CDR2 SVGAGI. The CDR3 covers 15 residues. Deletions cut 2 bases from V and 2 bases from J, with 10 bases between. The CDR3 region is CASSYGGGPGNTIYF. CDR3 in DNA: TGTGCCAGCAGTTACGGCGGGGGCCCTGGAAACACCATATATTTT.

The chain combines TRBV6-2 or TRBV6-3 with TRBJ2-1; 9 nucleotides line up with TRBD1. The CDR3 is 15 amino acids. Germline V gene lookup returns CDR1 MNHEY and CDR2 SVGEGT. The J segment lost 7 bases and the V segment lost 2 bases, leaving 6 bases of the junction unmatched. DNA of the CDR3: TGTGCCAGCAGTTACCGACAGGGGGAAGGGAATGAGCAGTTCTTC. This sequence encodes CASSYRQGEGNEQFF.

This rearrangement joins TRBV20-1 to TRBJ2-5; D is ambiguous. CDR1 DFQATT and CDR2 SNEGSKA come from the germline V gene (reference sequence). With 1 base removed from V and 1 base from J, the gap between germline ends came to 7 bases. The CDR3 contains 13 residues. The CDR3 DNA sequence: TGCAGTGCTAGAGGGACGTCCCAAGAGACCCAGTACTTC. Residues: CSARGTSQETQYF.

This clonotype was found once. This chain connects TRBV7-2 to TRBJ2-1; 7 nucleotides line up with TRBD2. Germline CDR1 SGHTA, CDR2 FQGNSA. CDR3 length: 15 amino acids. V lost 2 bases to trimming and J lost 7 bases; unmatched junction nucleotides: 8. CDR3 loop: CASSLLVERGNEQFF. CDR3 in DNA: TGTGCCAGCAGCTTATTAGTGGAGCGGGGAAATGAGCAGTTCTTC.

The chain uses TRBV6-1 and TRBJ2-7, with 7 bases fitting TRBD1. V shed 3 bases and J 1 base; nucleotides not matched to a gene: 6. The germline gives CDR1 MNHNS, CDR2 SASEGT. The length of the CDR3 is 15 residues. CDR3 loop: CASSDSGQKSYEQYF. In DNA form, the CDR3 reads TGTGCCAGCAGTGATTCGGGACAGAAATCCTACGAGCAGTACTTC.

The genes are TRBV13 and TRBJ2-7; possibly TRBD1 for D (6 bases). Trimming removed 3 bases at V and 1 base at J, with 13 bases between. Per germline, CDR1 PRHDT and CDR2 FYEKMQ (reference sequence). The length of the CDR3 is 15 residues. CDR3 coding DNA: TGTGCCAGCAGCTTCTTATCGAGGGGGTCCTACGAGCAGTACTTC. This codes for CASSFLSRGSYEQYF.

The J gene is TRBJ2-7, the V gene TRBV3-1; D is unclear. The CDR3 has 13 amino acids. V lost 0 bases and J 3 bases, leaving 6 bases between the germline ends. Germline-derived CDR1 and CDR2 are LGHDT and YNNKEL (reference sequence). For the CDR3, the DNA is TGTGCCAGCAGCCAAGATAGATACTACGAGCAGTACTTC. Translated: CASSQDRYYEQYF.

V and J are TRBV7-2 and TRBJ1-2, with D tentatively TRBD1 (6 bases). V was cut by 2 bases and J by 4 bases, with 20 bases left in between. There are 17 residues in the CDR3. Looked up from germline, CDR1 is SGHTA and CDR2 is FQGNSA. In nucleotides, the CDR3 is TGTGCCAGCAGCTTACGCATCCGGGACACACCAGCCTATGGCTACACCTTC. It is translated as CASSLRIRDTPAYGYTF. Together with reference TRBV7-2 and TRBJ1-2, the CDR3 gives the full variable domain: GAGVSQSPSNKVTEKGKDVELRCDPISGHTALYWYRQSLGQGLEFLIYFQGNSAPDKSGLPSDRFSAERTGGSVSTLTIQRTQQEDSAVYLCASSLRIRDTPAYGYTFGSGTRLTVV.

The gene calls are TRBV7-9 and TRBJ2-5; 9 nucleotides agree with TRBD2. V shed 1 base and J 1 base; nucleotides not matched to a gene: 1. Germline CDR1 is SEHNR and CDR2 is FQNEAQ (reference sequence). This CDR3 is 15 amino acids long. The CDR3 spells CASSLGTSVQETQYF. DNA of the CDR3: TGTGCCAGCAGCTTAGGGACTAGCGTCCAAGAGACCCAGTACTTC.

In this sample, this clonotype turned up once. The chain employs TRBV4-3 and TRBJ1-1; D not resolved. CDR1 is LGHNA, CDR2 YSLEER, per germline. The CDR3 loop spans 14 amino acids. Deletions cut 0 bases from V and 3 bases from J, with 8 bases between. In DNA, the CDR3 is TGCGCCAGCAGCCAAGATCCAAGGTACACTGAAGCTTTCTTT. Translating gives CASSQDPRYTEAFF.

V is TRBV3-1 and J is TRBJ2-2; a weak D match, TRBD1 (5 bases). This CDR3 region has 14 residues. The V and J ends lost 1 base and 4 bases respectively, with 7 bases between them. Germline V gene data show CDR1 as LGHDT and CDR2 as YNNKEL (reference sequence). Here the CDR3 reads CASSQVGPTGELFF. The DNA of the CDR3 is TGTGCCAGCAGCCAAGTGGGGCCCACCGGGGAGCTGTTTTTT.

The chain has TRBV20-1 and TRBJ1-5, with TRBD1 as a possible D gene (6 bases). V was shortened by 6 bases and J by 0 bases, with 15 bases between the two germline ends. The CDR3 length is 15 residues. The V gene's germline CDR1 is DFQATT and CDR2 SNEGSKA (reference sequence). The CDR3 DNA follows: TGCAGTGCCACAAAAGGGGGGACTAGCAATCAGCCCCAGCATTTT. Translating it yields CSATKGGTSNQPQHF.

The V call is TRBV6-5, the J call TRBJ1-6; D may be TRBD1 (6 bases). CDR1 and CDR2 (germline): MNHEY, SVGAGI. The germline V and J ends were trimmed by 7 bases and 5 bases, with 12 bases remaining between them. This CDR3 is 14 amino acids long. CDR3 sequence (DNA): TGTGCCAGCAAGGCGGGACATAATAATTCACCCCTCCACTTT. It yields the protein CASKAGHNNSPLHF.

In its sample, this clonotype was seen once. The rearrangement joins TRBV5-1 to TRBJ1-1, with unresolved D. Germline V CDR1 and CDR2: SGHRS, YFSETQ. This CDR3 has 15 amino acids. Trimming took off 4 bases at V and 1 base at J, with 14 bases between the two ends. The CDR3 loop reads CASSPERAGNTEAFF. The CDR3 DNA follows: TGCGCCAGCAGCCCGGAGCGGGCTGGGAACACTGAAGCTTTCTTT.

The chain carries TRBV6-5 and TRBJ1-6; TRBD1 matches at 9 bases. CDR1 and CDR2 (germline): MNHEY, SVGAGI. V trimming: 5 bases; J trimming: 6 bases; junction bases outside the gene matches: 5. This CDR3 is 15 amino acids long. CDR3 bases: TGTGCCAGCAGTCGGGGACAGGGAATTAATTCACCCCTCCACTTT. This gives the protein CASSRGQGINSPLHF.